One sample yielded the 28 T cell receptor beta chains listed below, sequenced in a study of T cells in Graves' hyperthyroidism and ophthalmopathy. Amplification of TCR beta CDR3 regions used RNA as the template. First-round RT-PCR targeting the TCR CDR3 was performed with the HTBI primer set. MiXCR was run by TCRdb on the multiplex PCR reads, yielding one entry per CDR3 protein. The data contain 550,000 to 800,000 distinct CDR3 sequences, around 15% of them singletons. Sequencing input: blood. The receptors shown here come from a young man with Graves' hyperthyroidism.

This clonotype was observed a few times. The DNA of the CDR3 is TGCAGTGCTAAGGGAGCAAATAGCAATCAGCCCCAGCATTTT. Encoded protein: CSAKGANSNQPQHF. This chain uses TRBV20-1 with TRBJ1-5; D gene uncertain. Per germline, CDR1 DFQATT and CDR2 SNEGSKA (reference sequence). This CDR3 has 14 residues. Between the trimmed V and J ends, which lost 4 bases and 0 bases, there was a span of 10 bases.

The table lists this clonotype with many counts. The gene calls are TRBV28 and TRBJ2-1, with D tentatively TRBD1 (5 bases). The CDR3 is 15 residues long. Germline CDR1 is MDHEN and CDR2 is SYDVKM. The V end lost 5 bases, the J end lost 0 bases, and 11 bases lay between the germline ends. The CDR3 DNA is TGTGCCAGCAGTCCCGTGGACACCTCCTACAATGAGCAGTTCTTC. Amino acids: CASSPVDTSYNEQFF.

Many counts were recorded for this clonotype. This sequence joins TRBV28 and TRBJ2-5; 8 bases are shared with TRBD1. The CDR3 is made up of 15 amino acids. V lost 5 bases and J lost 5; bases outside the gene matches: 10. Germline V gene data show CDR1 as MDHEN and CDR2 as SYDVKM. CDR3 sequence: CASSGGQGARETQYF. For the CDR3, the DNA is TGTGCCAGCAGTGGGGGTCAGGGGGCAAGGGAGACCCAGTACTTC.

The chain couples TRBV28 to TRBJ1-5; no definite D call. Trimming took off 4 bases at V and 7 bases at J, with 8 bases between the two ends. Germline CDR1 and CDR2: MDHEN and SYDVKM. The CDR3 has 12 residues. CDR3 loop: CASSSPAQPQHF. DNA of the CDR3: TGTGCCAGCAGTTCCCCGGCCCAGCCCCAGCATTTT.

This clonotype was counted only a few times. V gene TRBV2 combines with J gene TRBJ1-2; possible D gene TRBD1, 6 bases. CDR3 size: 14 residues. The germline gives CDR1 SNHLY, CDR2 FYNNEI. V was clipped by 6 bases and J by 2 bases, with 13 bases between them. In nucleotides, the CDR3 is TGTGCCAGCAGGAGGGACAATGGGAACTATGGCTACACCTTC. Translating it yields CASRRDNGNYGYTF.

This clonotype was counted between two and nine times. The chain joins TRBV14 to TRBJ2-7, with a possible D match to TRBD2 (6 bases). The V gene lost 5 bases and the J gene lost 0 bases, with 17 bases spanning the gap. The CDR3 consists of 16 residues. Germline values: CDR1 SGHDN, CDR2 FVKESK. The CDR3 region has the DNA TGTGCCAGCAGCTCCCCAGGAGGGAGTGACTCCTACGAGCAGTACTTC. Residues: CASSSPGGSDSYEQYF.

The chain joins TRBV12-5 to TRBJ2-2, with TRBD1 as a possible D gene (8 bases). Germline CDR1 is LGHNT and CDR2 is FRNRAP. Trimming stripped 1 base from V and 5 bases from J, with 11 bases between. The CDR3 length is 15 residues. CDR3 nucleotide sequence: TGTGCTAGTGGTTTGGACAGGGGGGGGACCGGGGAGCTGTTTTTT. It codes for CASGLDRGGTGELFF. The full variable domain, in which reference TRBV12-5 and TRBJ2-2 provide the parts outside the CDR3, is DARVTQTPRHKVTEMGQEVTMRCQPILGHNTVFWYRQTMMQGLELLAYFRNRAPLDDSGMPKDRFSAEMPDATLATLKIQPSEPRDSAVYFCASGLDRGGTGELFFGEGSRLTVL.

There are many counts of this clonotype. The rearrangement joins TRBV5-5 to TRBJ2-3; D not resolved. In germline, CDR1 is SGHKS, CDR2 YYEKEE (reference sequence). The CDR3 covers 15 residues. Trimming took 3 bases from V and 2 from J, leaving 13 bases between them. The CDR3 reads CASSSWTFFTDTQYF. The CDR3 region has the DNA TGTGCCAGCAGCTCCTGGACGTTTTTCACAGATACGCAGTATTTT.

The chain couples TRBV9 to TRBJ2-5; D not certain. The ends were cut back, 0 bases at V and 2 bases at J, with 11 bases in the middle. This CDR3 region has 15 residues. Germline V gene lookup returns CDR1 SGDLS and CDR2 YYNGEE. The CDR3 bases are TGTGCCAGCAGCGTAGTGGAAGCGCCACAAGAGACCCAGTACTTC. It is translated as CASSVVEAPQETQYF.

J is TRBJ1-1 and V is TRBV4-2, with TRBD1 as a possible D gene (6 bases). CDR1 and CDR2 from the germline V gene are LGHNA and YNFKEQ. The CDR3 contains 15 residues. V was pared by 2 bases and J by 3 bases, with 13 bases between. CDR3 loop: CASSQLGGRDTEAFF. CDR3 in DNA: TGTGCCAGCAGCCAACTGGGGGGGCGGGACACTGAAGCTTTCTTT.

The V gene is TRBV4-1, the J gene TRBJ2-7; D is unclear. V lost 0 bases and J 3 bases, leaving 6 bases between the germline ends. This CDR3 spans 13 amino acids. Germline V lookup: CDR1 MGHRA, CDR2 YSYEKL. CDR3 sequence: CASSQEPGYEQYF. The CDR3 coding sequence is TGCGCCAGCAGCCAAGAGCCGGGCTACGAGCAGTACTTC.

This clonotype occurred many times. J is TRBJ1-1 and V is TRBV2; weak D call: TRBD1 (6 bases). The germline V gene has CDR1 SNHLY and CDR2 FYNNEI. This CDR3 has 15 amino acids. V was trimmed by 1 base and J by 4 bases, leaving 13 bases between them. The CDR3 sequence: CASSEGWGQGTEAFF. Written as DNA, the CDR3 is TGTGCCAGCAGTGAAGGTTGGGGGCAAGGCACTGAAGCTTTCTTT.

The chain has TRBV13 and TRBJ1-6; D remains ambiguous. The V end was cut by 5 bases, the J end by 6 bases, with 8 bases between. There are 13 residues in the CDR3. Looked up from germline, CDR1 is PRHDT and CDR2 is FYEKMQ (reference sequence). The CDR3 DNA is TGTGCCAGCAGCCGCGAAGGTAATTCACCCCTCCACTTT. It yields the protein CASSREGNSPLHF.

This clonotype occurred many times. The rearrangement joins TRBV12-3 or TRBV12-4 to TRBJ2-3; 14 nucleotides align to TRBD2. V shed 3 bases and J 5 bases; nucleotides not matched to a gene: 10. The CDR3 covers 18 residues. The CDR3 DNA reads TGTGCCAGCAGTTTTGGGGTGGGGGGACTAGCGGGAGAAGATACGCAGTATTTT. Residues: CASSFGVGGLAGEDTQYF.

The V gene is TRBV29-1, the J gene TRBJ1-2, with 7 positions matching TRBD1. From germline, CDR1 is SQVTM and CDR2 ANQGSEA. Trimming at V came to 4 bases and at J to 3 bases, leaving 2 bases not matched to a gene. The CDR3 contains 12 residues. The CDR3 region has the DNA TGCAGCGTTGGGGACAGACACTATGGCTACACCTTC. Amino acids: CSVGDRHYGYTF.

There are many counts of this clonotype. The genes are TRBV18 and TRBJ1-1; D is undetermined. The CDR3 is made up of 13 amino acids. Germline CDR1 is KGHSH and CDR2 is LQKENI. Trimming removed 1 base at V and 8 bases at J, with 11 bases between. The DNA for the CDR3 is TGTGCCAGCTCACCACAGGACGGGAAGGAAGCTTTCTTT. Its translation is CASSPQDGKEAFF.

Ten or more counts support this clonotype. The rearrangement links TRBV11-3 to TRBJ2-1, with 12 bases fitting TRBD2. Germline trimming cut 5 bases from V and 5 bases from J; bases unmatched to any gene: 7. The CDR3 extends over 16 amino acids. Germline CDR1 is SGHNT and CDR2 is YENEEA. This CDR3 is CASSLRTSGDHNEQFF. The CDR3 bases are TGTGCCAGCAGCCTGAGGACTAGCGGGGACCACAATGAGCAGTTCTTC.

This clonotype was observed at least ten times. The gene calls are TRBV30 and TRBJ2-5; a weak D match, TRBD2 (7 bases). The V gene's germline CDR1 is GTSNPN and CDR2 SVGIG (reference sequence). The CDR3 has 13 amino acids. Trimming took 1 base from V and 4 from J, leaving 10 bases between them. The DNA for the CDR3 is TGTGCCTGGAGTGCGGGGGGCGTAGAGACCCAGTACTTC. Translated: CAWSAGGVETQYF.

There are a few counts of this clonotype. The J gene is TRBJ2-1, the V gene TRBV29-1; 7 nucleotides agree with TRBD2. Germline V gene sequence: CDR1 SQVTM, CDR2 ANQGSEA. CDR3 length: 15 residues. V shed 4 bases, J shed 8 bases, and the junction held 14 bases outside the gene matches. The DNA for the CDR3 is TGCAGCGTTGGGGCTGGCGGGAGTCCCGGGGATGAGCAGTTCTTC. This encodes CSVGAGGSPGDEQFF.

The chain recombines TRBV4-3 with TRBJ2-2; no reliable D call. Germline CDR1 is LGHNA and CDR2 is YSLEER. The CDR3 consists of 15 residues. Trimming stripped 4 bases from V and 0 bases from J, with 9 bases between. CDR3: CASSLVSTNTGELFF. CDR3 DNA: TGCGCCAGCAGCCTCGTCTCCACGAACACCGGGGAGCTGTTTTTT.

This clonotype was counted a few times. The chain couples TRBV2 to TRBJ1-1, with no clear D. Germline values: CDR1 SNHLY, CDR2 FYNNEI. The V gene lost 3 bases and the J gene lost 10 bases, with 12 bases spanning the gap. The CDR3 consists of 12 residues. CDR3 residues: CASSDGLGRAFF. CDR3 bases: TGTGCCAGCAGTGACGGCCTAGGGAGAGCTTTCTTT.

The table lists this clonotype with a few counts. This chain connects TRBV12-3 or TRBV12-4 to TRBJ1-1; D unresolved. V was cut by 0 bases and J by 7 bases, with 6 bases left in between. The CDR3 totals 12 residues. The CDR3 loop reads CASSLAGGEAFF. In DNA, the CDR3 is TGTGCCAGCAGTTTAGCCGGAGGTGAAGCTTTCTTT.

This clonotype was seen ten or more times. The chain has TRBV2 and TRBJ2-7; possibly TRBD2 for D (5 bases). The CDR3 length is 11 residues. Germline CDR1 and CDR2: SNHLY and FYNNEI. The germline V and J ends were trimmed by 8 bases and 3 bases, with 8 bases remaining between them. For the CDR3, the DNA is TGTGCCAGCGGAGGTGTCTACGAGCAGTACTTC. Its translation is CASGGVYEQYF.

This clonotype has ten or more counts. CDR3 loop: CASSLGPASSYNEQFF. The CDR3 nucleotides read TGTGCCAGCAGCTTAGGTCCCGCGAGCTCCTACAATGAGCAGTTCTTC. The rearrangement links TRBV7-9 to TRBJ2-1; D unresolved. Looked up from germline, CDR1 is SEHNR and CDR2 is FQNEAQ (reference sequence). The CDR3 has 16 residues. The V gene lost 1 base and the J gene lost 0 bases, with 10 bases spanning the gap.

This clonotype was seen repeatedly, ten times or more. The V and J genes are TRBV28 and TRBJ1-5, with D uncertain. CDR1 is MDHEN, CDR2 SYDVKM, per germline. This CDR3 is built from 13 residues. V lost 5 bases to trimming and J lost 6 bases, with 11 bases between them. The CDR3 sequence is CASSPTRGQPQHF. CDR3 sequence (DNA): TGTGCCAGCAGTCCCACCCGAGGTCAGCCCCAGCATTTT.

The chain employs TRBV18 and TRBJ1-4; D call uncertain. Germline CDR1 and CDR2: KGHSH and LQKENI. The V gene lost 5 bases and the J gene lost 4 bases, with 8 bases spanning the gap. This CDR3 region has 13 residues. As DNA, the CDR3 is TGTGCCAGCTCAATCCGCGGTAATGAAAAACTGTTTTTT. This gives the protein CASSIRGNEKLFF.

This chain connects TRBV6-2 or TRBV6-3 to TRBJ1-6; 7 nucleotides agree with TRBD1. CDR3 length equals 16 residues. J gave up 8 bases and V 4 bases, and 11 bases lay outside the gene matches. Germline assignment: CDR1 MNHEY and CDR2 SVGEGT. Written as DNA, the CDR3 is TGTGCCAGCAGTTCCCTCCCGACAGGGCTGGATTCACCCCTCCACTTT. Encoded protein: CASSSLPTGLDSPLHF.

This clonotype occurred a few times. The chain joins TRBV10-3 to TRBJ2-7, with D tentatively TRBD1 (6 bases). Trimming took 0 bases from V and 7 from J, leaving 13 bases between them. The CDR3 runs to 14 residues. The germline gives CDR1 ENHRY, CDR2 SYGVKD. The CDR3 here is CAISESGTTGEQYF. CDR3 DNA sequence: TGTGCCATCAGTGAGTCAGGTACTACAGGGGAGCAGTACTTC.